The rows below give T cell receptor beta chains drawn from one sample of a study of cytomegalovirus exposure and HLA in healthy donors. Sequencing used immunoSEQ multiplex PCR; TCRdb keeps in-frame clones, though not all of them. The repertoire has roughly 130,000 clones, 60% to 80% of them found once; the top ten carry 2.6%. The sequenced sample was PBMCs. These receptors were collected from a woman in her sixties in good health and CMV-seropositive. CDR3s include the opening cysteine and the closing phenylalanine or tryptophan. The order of the fields is clone size, D gene, J gene, V gene, CDR3 DNA, CDR3 protein. A D gene is named only where the DNA matches it firmly. Clone size is given for some rows only: seen once, a few or many times, or a class if the clone is expanded.

>-|TRBD1|TRBJ2-3|TRBV11-2
TGTGCCAGCAGCCTCCTCAGGGGGCAGGCAGATACGCAGTATTTT
CASSLLRGQADTQYF
>-|TRBD1|TRBJ1-3|TRBV4-2
TGTGCCAGCAGCCGAGACAGGGGCTCTGGAAACACCATATATTTT
CASSRDRGSGNTIYF
>-|-|TRBJ1-6|TRBV4-1
TGCGCCAGCTTGGACAGCGACTTCTCCTATAATTCACCCCTCCACTTT
CASLDSDFSYNSPLHF
>-|TRBD2|TRBJ2-7|TRBV13
TGTGCCAGCAGCTTAGGCCTAGCGGGGGGAGGCGAGCAGTACTTC
CASSLGLAGGGEQYF
>once|-|TRBJ1-2|TRBV5-4
TGTGCCAGCAGCTTGGTGGCAGGGTCATCGAGCTACACCTTC
CASSLVAGSSSYTF
>few|TRBD1|TRBJ1-4|TRBV29-1
TGCAGCGCTATGGGGCAGGGGGAAGTAAGGCTGTTTTTT
CSAMGQGEVRLFF
>-|-|TRBJ1-2|TRBV27
TGTGCCAGCAGACCATTAAGCCACGGGGTCTCTAGCTATGGCTACACCTTC
CASRPLSHGVSSYGYTF
>-|-|TRBJ1-1|TRBV18
TGTGCCAGCTCACCGACAGAGAACACTGAAGCTTTCTTT
CASSPTENTEAFF
>-|TRBD2|TRBJ2-7|TRBV29-1
TGCAGCGTTGAAGACCTAGGACGGGGGGTATACGAGCAGTACTTC
CSVEDLGRGVYEQYF
>-|TRBD1|TRBJ2-4|TRBV7-9
TGTGCCAGCAGCCGACAGGGGGGAAACATTCAGTACTTC
CASSRQGGNIQYF
>-|-|TRBJ1-1|TRBV9
TGTGCCAGCAGCCCCTCCAGGGGCCAGAACACTGAAGCTTTCTTT
CASSPSRGQNTEAFF
>-|TRBD1|TRBJ2-7|TRBV4-2
TGTGCCAGCAGCCCCCGGGACAGGGACTACGAGCAGTACTTC
CASSPRDRDYEQYF
>-|-|TRBJ1-2|TRBV11-2
TGTGCCAGCAGCCCGGGACTCTCCGGACACTATGGCTACACCTTC
CASSPGLSGHYGYTF
>once|TRBD1|TRBJ2-3|TRBV6-4
TGTGCCAGCAGTGCCCAAGACAGGGATGCGCAGTATTTT
CASSAQDRDAQYF
>-|-|TRBJ1-6|TRBV6-6
TGTGCCAGTCAACAGAGCTCCTATAATTCACCCCTCCACTTT
CASQQSSYNSPLHF